This T cell receptor beta chain was found in a study of CXCR3-negative and CXCR3-positive naive CD8 T cells. Through 5' RACE with UMI labels, the TRB cDNA libraries were prepared. No DNA is given; TCRdb re-called the 5' RACE reads and lists each CDR3 protein once. The clone table shows about 62,000 distinct CDR3 sequences, with the ten largest holding around 4%. CDR3 length equals 15 residues. Germline loops: CDR1 LGHNA, CDR2 YSLEER. The TCR was taken from a human donor in good health. Some clones in this sample may be carry-over from other donors' samples. Sample: naive CXCR3- CD8+ T cells from blood. As for subset: CD45RO-CCR7+CD27+CD95- naive CD8+ T cells lacking CXCR3 (TNR3-). The V and J genes are TRBV4-3 and TRBJ1-1; the TCRdb call, TRBD1, lacks DNA for checking. The CDR3 here is CASSHGQGADTEAFF.